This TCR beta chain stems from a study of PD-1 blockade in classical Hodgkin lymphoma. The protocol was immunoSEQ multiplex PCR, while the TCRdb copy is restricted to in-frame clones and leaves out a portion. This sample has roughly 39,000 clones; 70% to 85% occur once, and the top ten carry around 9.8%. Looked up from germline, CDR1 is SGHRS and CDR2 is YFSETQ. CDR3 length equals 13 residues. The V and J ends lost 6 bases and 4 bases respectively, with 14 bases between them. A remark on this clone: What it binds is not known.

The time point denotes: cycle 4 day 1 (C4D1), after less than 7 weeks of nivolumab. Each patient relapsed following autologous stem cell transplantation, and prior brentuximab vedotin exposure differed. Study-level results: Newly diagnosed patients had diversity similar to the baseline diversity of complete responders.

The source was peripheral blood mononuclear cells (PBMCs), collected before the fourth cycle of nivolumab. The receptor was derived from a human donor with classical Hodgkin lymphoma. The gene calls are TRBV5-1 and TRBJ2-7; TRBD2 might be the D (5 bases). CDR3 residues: CASIEAGVYEQYF. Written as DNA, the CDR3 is TGCGCCAGCATCGAGGCCGGGGTGTACGAGCAGTACTTC.